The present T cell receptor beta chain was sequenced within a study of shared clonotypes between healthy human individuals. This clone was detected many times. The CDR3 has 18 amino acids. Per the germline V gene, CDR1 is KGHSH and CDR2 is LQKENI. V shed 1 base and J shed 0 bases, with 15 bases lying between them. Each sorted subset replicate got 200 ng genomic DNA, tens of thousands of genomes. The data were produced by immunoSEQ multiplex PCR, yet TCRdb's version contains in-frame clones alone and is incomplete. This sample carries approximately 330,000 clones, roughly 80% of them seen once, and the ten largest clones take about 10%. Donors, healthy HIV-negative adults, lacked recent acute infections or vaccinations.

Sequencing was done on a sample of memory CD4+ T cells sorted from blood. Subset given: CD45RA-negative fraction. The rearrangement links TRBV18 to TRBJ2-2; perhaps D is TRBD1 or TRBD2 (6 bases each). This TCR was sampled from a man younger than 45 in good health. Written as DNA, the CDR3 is TGTGCCAGCTCACCACAGAGGTCGAGGGGGGCGAACACCGGGGAGCTGTTTTTT. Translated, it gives CASSPQRSRGANTGELFF.